The clone carrying this TCR beta chain was observed a handful of times. Its antigen is as yet unknown. This clone may be a read error of a much larger clone one base away. CDR1 and CDR2 from the germline V gene are LGHDT and YNNKEL (reference sequence). The V end lost 7 bases, the J end lost 1 base, and 10 bases lay between the germline ends. The CDR3 spans 13 residues. Conversion of TCR transcripts into cDNA relied on 5'RACE template switching, which added a universal primer site and UMIs. TCRdb processed the 5' RACE reads anew with MiXCR; each CDR3 protein has one entry. The sample includes some 200,000 distinct CDR3 sequences, roughly 3% of them seen just once. The record originates from a study of T cells after yellow fever vaccination. Looking at the study overall: SMART-Seq v4 Ultra Low Input prepared libraries from low-cell fractions. General study findings and limits: Bulk-population clonotypes that are abundant could appear as contaminants in FACS-sorted repertoires. Once the booster was given, most primary-vaccination clones reappeared, at about 96% for CD4 and over 70% for CD8.

This chain joins TRBV3-1 and TRBJ1-1; D remains unclear. The receptor was isolated from a man between 18 and 35 years old who received the YFV17D yellow fever vaccine. The starting material was CD4+ T cells sorted from PBMCs, obtained 10 days after the yellow fever booster vaccination. CDR3 DNA sequence: TGTGCCAGCACCCAGACGGAGAACACTGAAGCTTTCTTT. Residues: CASTQTENTEAFF. The full variable domain, completed using reference TRBV3-1 and TRBJ1-1, is DTAVSQTPKYLVTQMGNDKSIKCEQNLGHDTMYWYKQDSKKFLKIMFSYNNKELIINETVPNRFSPKSPDKAHLNLHINSLELGDSAVYFCASTQTENTEAFFGQGTRLTVV.